This TCR beta chain was documented in a study of blood T cell repertoires in COVID-19. In the study overall: Whether acute or convalescent, the COVID-19 samples came from the United States, Italy and Spain. PBMCs, B-cell-depleted T cells, or T cells provided the cDNA or gDNA that made up the material.

The authors' processing: Researchers report that nucleated cell counts were estimated from reference gene primer amplification. Data came from immunoSEQ multiplex PCR; TCRdb stores just in-frame clones and leaves some out. Clone size and V and J calls were adopted from that table, with D and trimming inferred from the DNA. The top ten clones hold more than 9% of a sample with 200,000 or so clones, 84% of them seen once. There are 18 residues in the CDR3. The V and J ends lost 1 base and 0 bases respectively, with 16 bases between them. Germline assignment: CDR1 SGHAT and CDR2 FQNNGV. The sequenced sample consisted of peripheral blood. This sequence originates from a woman older than 75 with COVID-19, enrolled during active disease. This chain links TRBV11-2 with TRBJ1-5, with D unresolved. In DNA, the CDR3 is TGTGCCAGCAGCTTAGGGGGAGCCCTTGATGCTAGCAATCAGCCCCAGCATTTT. Protein product: CASSLGGALDASNQPQHF.